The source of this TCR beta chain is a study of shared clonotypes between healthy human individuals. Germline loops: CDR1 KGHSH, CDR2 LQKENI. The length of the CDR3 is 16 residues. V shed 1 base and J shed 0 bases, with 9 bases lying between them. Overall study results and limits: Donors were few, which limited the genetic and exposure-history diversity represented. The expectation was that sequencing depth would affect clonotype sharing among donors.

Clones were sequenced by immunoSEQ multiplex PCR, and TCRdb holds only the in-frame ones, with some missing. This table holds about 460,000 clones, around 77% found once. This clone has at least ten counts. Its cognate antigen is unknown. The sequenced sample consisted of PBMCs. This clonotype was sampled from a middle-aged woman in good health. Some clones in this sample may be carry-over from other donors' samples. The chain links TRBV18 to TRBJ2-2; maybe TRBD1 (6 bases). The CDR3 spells CASSPQQGPNTGELFF. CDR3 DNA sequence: TGTGCCAGCTCACCACAACAGGGACCGAACACCGGGGAGCTGTTTTTT.